A selection of T cell receptor beta chains follows, all from one sample in a study of blood T cell repertoires in COVID-19. TCRdb keeps only in-frame clones here, not all; method: immunoSEQ multiplex PCR. The profile shows under 200,000 clones, around 90% of them singletons. Sample: peripheral blood. The source of these receptors is a man aged 55 to 70 with active or convalescent COVID-19. CDR3s leave out the opening cysteine and the closing phenylalanine or tryptophan. Fields, in order: J gene, V gene, CDR3 protein.

TRBJ1-2 | TRBV7-9 | ASSPGQGGANYGYT
TRBJ1-2 | TRBV19 | ASTIDTVDGYT
TRBJ2-2 | TRBV6-5 | ASSPTGLGTGELF
TRBJ2-2 | TRBV5-1 | ASSLRQPNANTGELF
TRBJ2-2 | TRBV11-2 | ASSWAQGWGRELF
TRBJ2-1 | TRBV6-1 | ASSEWASSYNEQF
TRBJ1-1 | TRBV5-1 | ASSSSGQPNTEAF
TRBJ1-2 | TRBV24-1 | ATSHQAGGLYGYT
TRBJ2-6 | TRBV6-1 | ASSEVLGPGANVLT
TRBJ2-1 | TRBV29-1 | SVEEDLYNEQF
TRBJ1-1 | TRBV5-1 | ASSPTGGNPGSF
TRBJ1-4 | TRBV5-1 | ASSNSQATNEKLF
TRBJ1-6 | TRBV6-1 | ASSDRDSPLH
TRBJ1-5 | TRBV11-2 | ASSPGGGGNQPQH
TRBJ2-2 | TRBV7-9 | ASSKDSILGTGELF
TRBJ2-5 | TRBV19 | ASSKIPGQGVQETQY
TRBJ2-7 | TRBV19 | ASSMGTGAYEQY
TRBJ2-7 | TRBV25-1 | ASSEMGQWDEQY
TRBJ2-5 | TRBV2 | ASSSSGTAGGTQY
TRBJ1-4 | TRBV3-1/TRBV3-2 | ASSQEGAGEKLF
TRBJ2-4 | TRBV9 | ASSLGGITGNIQY
TRBJ2-7 | TRBV5-3 | ARIAGVSYEQY
TRBJ2-3 | TRBV5-1 | ASRVAGGPPDTQY
TRBJ2-7 | TRBV6-1 | ASSEGTQLYEQY
TRBJ1-3 | TRBV24-1 | ATSDWTGEGNTIY
TRBJ1-1 | TRBV4-2 | ASSQNRVWNTEAF
TRBJ2-5 | TRBV6-5 | ASRGTMRETQY
TRBJ1-1 | TRBV19 | ASRGRTALNTEAF
TRBJ2-5 | TRBV12-3/TRBV12-4 | ASSLRLETQY